Below are 16 T cell receptor beta chains sequenced from a single sample in a study of blood T cell repertoires in COVID-19. Assay used: immunoSEQ multiplex PCR; TCRdb lists only in-frame clones, some missing. The sample includes about 250,000 clones, around 90% of them seen just once. Sequenced material: peripheral blood. These TCRs come from a man younger than 40 with COVID-19, enrolled during active disease.

The sample holds one count of this clone. The gene calls are TRBV2 and TRBJ1-4; 7 bases map to TRBD1. Germline V gene sequence: CDR1 SNHLY, CDR2 FYNNEI. Trimming removed 10 bases from V and 4 bases from J; junction bases left unmatched: 12. The CDR3 contains 15 residues. The CDR3, as DNA: TGTGCCACAGTACTGCCGGGACAGATTAATGAAAAACTGTTTTTT. Translated: CATVLPGQINEKLFF.

The gene calls are TRBV6-6 and TRBJ1-4; D might be TRBD1 (6 bases). Per germline, CDR1 MNHNY and CDR2 SVGAGI (reference sequence). V lost 5 bases and J 6 bases, leaving 7 bases between the germline ends. The CDR3 contains 12 residues. The CDR3 region has the DNA TGTGCCAGCAGTAGGGGGTATGAAAAACTGTTTTTT. The encoded protein is CASSRGYEKLFF.

The chain uses TRBV5-6 and TRBJ2-1; TRBD1 aligns across 9 bases. J gave up 12 bases and V 4 bases, and 8 bases lay outside the gene matches. This CDR3 has 13 amino acids. Germline CDR1 SGHDT, CDR2 YYEEEE. In DNA, the CDR3 is TGTGCCAGCAGCCTTTACAGGGGGCGCGGGCAGTTCTTC. Translating it yields CASSLYRGRGQFF.

This chain links TRBV7-3 with TRBJ2-3; 7 bases line up with TRBD1. The CDR3 is 14 amino acids. Germline V lookup: CDR1 SGHTA, CDR2 FQGTGA. V was clipped by 5 bases and J by 6 bases; unmatched bases: 8. Here the CDR3 reads CASSLGGDPDTQYF. The CDR3 coding sequence is TGTGCCAGCAGCCTAGGGGGCGATCCCGATACGCAGTATTTT.

This rearrangement joins TRBV6-2 or TRBV6-3 to TRBJ1-1, with a tentative D call TRBD1 (5 bases). Germline V gene lookup returns CDR1 MNHEY and CDR2 SVGEGT. The CDR3 loop spans 14 amino acids. Deletions cut 0 bases from V and 1 base from J, with 6 bases between. The CDR3: CASSYSGGNTEAFF. CDR3 DNA: TGTGCCAGCAGTTACTCGGGGGGGAACACTGAAGCTTTCTTT.

The gene calls are TRBV27 and TRBJ2-1; 12 nucleotides match TRBD2. V lost 5 bases to trimming and J lost 3 bases; unmatched junction nucleotides: 8. The CDR3 spans 17 residues. Germline V gives CDR1 MNHEY, CDR2 SMNVEV (reference sequence). The CDR3 loop reads CASSSRPLAGGYNEQFF. CDR3 sequence (DNA): TGTGCCAGCAGTAGCCGCCCACTAGCGGGGGGCTACAATGAGCAGTTCTTC.

V is TRBV29-1 and J is TRBJ2-1; 8 bases match TRBD1. Germline CDR1 SQVTM, CDR2 ANQGSEA. This CDR3 contains 13 residues. The V and J ends lost 6 bases and 10 bases, in that order; junction bases with no gene match: 11. CDR3 sequence reads: CSVRDRQFIEQFF. In DNA form, the CDR3 reads TGCAGCGTCCGGGACAGGCAGTTCATAGAGCAGTTCTTC.

The chain links TRBV5-1 to TRBJ1-4; TRBD1 matches 7 bases. Germline V gene sequence: CDR1 SGHRS, CDR2 YFSETQ. The V and J ends lost 1 base and 7 bases, in that order; junction bases with no gene match: 7. This CDR3 is 15 amino acids long. The CDR3 spells CASSLRGQGFEKLFF. The CDR3 DNA is TGCGCCAGCAGCTTGAGGGGGCAAGGTTTTGAAAAACTGTTTTTT.

The rearrangement joins TRBV6-2 or TRBV6-3 to TRBJ2-1; 11 nucleotides agree with TRBD2. CDR3 size: 18 residues. Per the germline V gene, CDR1 is MNHEY and CDR2 is SVGEGT. J was trimmed by 7 bases and V by 2 bases; bases with no gene match: 13. The CDR3 region has the DNA TGTGCCAGCAGTTACAACCCAACTAGCGGGGGACAATTTAATGAGCAGTTCTTC. This codes for CASSYNPTSGGQFNEQFF.

This chain links TRBV4-1 with TRBJ1-1, with 12 bases lining up with TRBD1. This CDR3 is built from 17 residues. Germline-derived CDR1 and CDR2 are MGHRA and YSYEKL. V shed 1 base and J 3 bases; nucleotides not matched to a gene: 6. CDR3 bases: TGCGCCAGCAGCCAAGTGGGACAGGGGGCTTTGGACACTGAAGCTTTCTTT. It is translated as CASSQVGQGALDTEAFF.

The CDR3 here is CASRDTNTDTQYF. The CDR3 DNA sequence: TGTGCCAGCAGGGACACGAACACAGATACGCAGTATTTT. The rearrangement uses TRBV6-5 and TRBJ2-3; possibly TRBD1 for D (5 bases). Germline V gene sequence: CDR1 MNHEY, CDR2 SVGAGI. Trimming shortened V by 6 bases and J by 2 bases, and 9 bases separated the two germline ends. This CDR3 is 13 amino acids long.

The chain recombines TRBV5-1 with TRBJ2-2; 7 bases map to TRBD2. Germline CDR1 reads SGHRS; CDR2 reads YFSETQ. This CDR3 contains 16 residues. V trimming: 0 bases; J trimming: 1 base; junction bases outside the gene matches: 3. The CDR3 region is CASSLATGGNTGELFF. CDR3 bases: TGCGCCAGCAGCTTGGCAACGGGGGGGAACACCGGGGAGCTGTTTTTT.

V is TRBV6-5 and J is TRBJ2-7; 8 bases map to TRBD1. In germline, CDR1 is MNHEY, CDR2 SVGAGI. V dropped 3 bases and J dropped 4; count of bases not matched to a gene: 8. The CDR3 length is 15 residues. The CDR3 coding sequence is TGTGCCAGCAGTTATACGGACAGGGTGGGGTACGAGCAGTACTTC. Amino acids: CASSYTDRVGYEQYF.

The rearrangement uses TRBV3-1 (or the pseudogene TRBV3-2) and TRBJ2-5; 9 bases match TRBD2. Germline V lookup: CDR1 LGHDT, CDR2 YNNKEL (reference sequence). The CDR3 sequence is 16 residues long. V was pared by 4 bases and J by 4 bases, with 10 bases of the junction left unmatched. The CDR3: CASSLTGGGALETQYF. The DNA for the CDR3 is TGTGCCAGCAGCCTCACTGGCGGGGGGGCTCTAGAGACCCAGTACTTC.

The rearrangement uses TRBV27 and TRBJ1-2; tentative D call: TRBD1 (5 bases). The germline V and J ends were trimmed by 5 bases and 2 bases, with 12 bases remaining between them. Germline V gene lookup returns CDR1 MNHEY and CDR2 SMNVEV (reference sequence). The CDR3 totals 14 residues. As DNA, the CDR3 is TGTGCCAGCAGTCGGCAGGGTAGGAACTATGGCTACACCTTC. It codes for CASSRQGRNYGYTF.

This clone appeared a single time. The V call is TRBV19, the J call TRBJ2-5; a weak D match, TRBD1 (6 bases). CDR1 is LNHDA, CDR2 SQIVND, per germline (reference sequence). The CDR3 loop spans 14 amino acids. The V gene lost 8 bases and the J gene lost 5 bases, with 18 bases spanning the gap. DNA of the CDR3: TGTGCCAGTCGGCAGGGGTTGGTAGGGGAGACCCAGTACTTC. Protein sequence: CASRQGLVGETQYF.